Below, 12 T cell receptor beta chains from the same sample are listed, as sequenced in a study of early T cells in non-severe SARS-CoV-2 infection. TCRdb reprocessed the 5' RACE reads via MiXCR and lists one record per CDR3 protein. The sample lists around 23,000 distinct CDR3 sequences, about 5.6% occurring once. Sequencing was done on a sample of whole blood. These receptors came from an adult who was a healthcare worker with PCR-confirmed SARS-CoV-2 infection or an uninfected control (not recorded which).

This clonotype has a count of ten or more. The rearrangement uses TRBV29-1 and TRBJ2-2; 11 bases are shared with TRBD2. Germline values: CDR1 SQVTM, CDR2 ANQGSEA. This CDR3 has 14 amino acids. Germline trimming cut 7 bases from V and 4 bases from J; bases unmatched to any gene: 5. This CDR3 reads CSAWTSGPTGELFF. The CDR3 bases are TGCAGCGCCTGGACTAGCGGGCCCACCGGGGAGCTGTTTTTT.

As for this clonotype: A much larger clone differs from this one at a single base, so this may be a read error. This sequence joins TRBV7-9 and TRBJ1-1; TRBD1 is a possible D gene (5 bases). The CDR3 spans 12 residues. CDR1 and CDR2 (germline): SEHNR, FQNEAQ (reference sequence). The CDR3: CAISLTDTEAFF. The CDR3 nucleotides read TGTGCCATCAGCTTGACAGATACTGAAGCTTTCTTT.

This clonotype is judged medium-sized (0.01 to 0.1%). The chain has TRBV6-4 and TRBJ2-3; 10 bases agree with TRBD2. CDR3 length: 14 residues. Germline V gene sequence: CDR1 MRHNA, CDR2 SNTAGT. The J segment lost 4 bases and the V segment lost 6 bases, leaving 4 bases of the junction unmatched. The CDR3 DNA follows: TGTGCCAGCAGCGCTAGCGGGAGTGCAGATACGCAGTATTTT. It specifies CASSASGSADTQYF.

This clonotype was seen at least ten times. The V gene is TRBV20-1, the J gene TRBJ2-7; D is uncertain. CDR1 and CDR2 from the germline V gene are DFQATT and SNEGSKA (reference sequence). This CDR3 is built from 13 residues. Trimming took 2 bases from V and 6 from J, leaving 14 bases between them. CDR3 in amino acids: CSARSQKFSEQYV. For the CDR3, the DNA is TGCAGTGCTAGATCCCAGAAATTTAGCGAGCAGTACGTC.

The chain carries TRBV7-9 and TRBJ1-5; TRBD1 might be the D (5 bases). V lost 1 base and J 6 bases, leaving 10 bases between the germline ends. Germline V gives CDR1 SEHNR, CDR2 FQNEAQ (reference sequence). The CDR3 is 14 amino acids. This CDR3 reads CASSLDGGTQPQHF. Here the CDR3 DNA reads TGTGCCAGCAGCTTAGACGGGGGTACTCAGCCCCAGCATTTT.

The chain joins TRBV6-2 or TRBV6-3 to TRBJ2-4; D not certain. This CDR3 is 14 amino acids long. Trimming removed 4 bases from V and 9 bases from J, with 16 bases in between. The germline V gene encodes CDR1 MNHEY and CDR2 SVGEGT. The CDR3 reads CASSSLSIGIIQYF. The CDR3 DNA reads TGTGCCAGCAGTTCGCTGTCTATTGGTATCATTCAGTACTTC.

The gene calls are TRBV5-4 and TRBJ2-2; 8 bases are a match to TRBD2. The trim removed 2 bases at V and 4 bases at J, leaving 7 bases unmatched. This CDR3 is 16 amino acids long. CDR1 SGHNT and CDR2 YYREEE come from the germline V gene (reference sequence). The CDR3 sequence: CASSFSRSGSTGELFF. CDR3 nucleotides: TGTGCCAGCAGCTTTTCGAGAAGCGGGAGCACCGGGGAGCTGTTTTTT.

The chain uses TRBV4-3 and TRBJ2-7, with 9 bases aligning to TRBD1. Trimming cost V 2 bases and J 5 bases; bases outside gene matches: 4. Germline V gene lookup returns CDR1 LGHNA and CDR2 YSLEER. The CDR3 covers 14 residues. The CDR3 sequence: CASSQWRQGDEQYV. The CDR3 DNA sequence: TGCGCCAGCAGCCAATGGAGACAGGGGGACGAGCAGTACGTC.

This clonotype was detected ten times or more. This chain links TRBV20-1 with TRBJ1-1; D not certain. This CDR3 is built from 13 residues. Per the germline V gene, CDR1 is DFQATT and CDR2 is SNEGSKA (reference sequence). Trimming pared 0 bases from V and 4 bases from J, leaving 9 bases between. In DNA form, the CDR3 reads TGCAGTGCTAGAGAGGACGCATCCACTGAAGCTTTCTTT. It codes for CSAREDASTEAFF.

At least ten counts were recorded for this clonotype. J is TRBJ2-2 and V is TRBV10-3; TRBD1 matches at 9 bases. This CDR3 comprises 16 residues. V lost 3 bases, J lost 7 bases, and 9 bases stayed unmatched. The germline CDR1 and CDR2 sequences are ENHRY and SYGVKD. The CDR3 loop reads CAISDRDRAVNGELFF. The CDR3 nucleotides read TGTGCCATCAGTGACCGGGACAGGGCGGTTAACGGGGAGCTGTTTTTT.

V gene TRBV20-1 combines with J gene TRBJ2-4; D uncertain. This CDR3 is 13 amino acids long. The V gene lost 0 bases and the J gene lost 0 bases, with 3 bases spanning the gap. Germline V gene data show CDR1 as DFQATT and CDR2 as SNEGSKA (reference sequence). DNA of the CDR3: TGCAGTGCTAGAGATGAAGCCAAAAACATTCAGTACTTC. Translation gives CSARDEAKNIQYF.

This clonotype has just a few counts. The chain has TRBV24-1 and TRBJ1-5; 7 bases fit TRBD1. The V gene end was trimmed by 9 bases and the J gene end by 2 bases; junction bases not matched to a gene: 21. The CDR3 loop spans 19 amino acids. Germline V CDR1 and CDR2: KGHDR, SFDVKD. The CDR3 spells CATETSLLATGKGNQPQHF. The DNA for the CDR3 is TGTGCCACCGAAACGTCGTTACTGGCGACAGGGAAGGGCAATCAGCCCCAGCATTTT.